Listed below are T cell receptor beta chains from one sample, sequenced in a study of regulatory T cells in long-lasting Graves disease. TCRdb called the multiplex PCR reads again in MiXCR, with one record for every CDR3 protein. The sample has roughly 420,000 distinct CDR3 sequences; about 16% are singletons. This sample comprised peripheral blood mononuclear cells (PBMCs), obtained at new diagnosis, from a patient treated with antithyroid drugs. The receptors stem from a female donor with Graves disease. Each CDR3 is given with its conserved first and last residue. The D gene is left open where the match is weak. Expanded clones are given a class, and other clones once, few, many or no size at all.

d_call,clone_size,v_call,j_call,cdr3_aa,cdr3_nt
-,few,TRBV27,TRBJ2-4,CASSLSLKNIQYF,TGTGCCAGCAGTTTATCCCTCAAAAACATTCAGTACTTC
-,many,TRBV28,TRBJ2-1,CASSKDWARQFF,TGTGCCAGCAGTAAGGACTGGGCGCGACAGTTCTTC
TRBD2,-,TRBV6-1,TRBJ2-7,CASSEAGGRAYEQYF,TGTGCCAGCAGTGAAGCTGGCGGGAGGGCCTACGAGCAGTACTTC
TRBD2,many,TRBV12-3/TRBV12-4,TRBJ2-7,CASSLDRLADQYF,TGTGCCAGCAGTTTAGACCGACTAGCGGACCAGTACTTC
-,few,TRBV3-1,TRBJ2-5,CASSIRVQETQYF,TGTGCCAGCTCGATACGCGTACAAGAGACCCAGTACTTC
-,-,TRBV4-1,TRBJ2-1,CASRLVGGSGNNEQFF,TGCGCCAGCAGGCTCGTAGGCGGGTCCGGGAACAATGAGCAGTTCTTC
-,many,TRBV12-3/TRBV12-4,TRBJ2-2,CASTLFGTGELFF,TGTGCCAGCACTCTTTTTGGCACCGGGGAGCTGTTTTTT
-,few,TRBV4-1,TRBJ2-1,CASSQANEQFF,TGCGCCAGCAGCCAGGCAAATGAGCAGTTCTTC
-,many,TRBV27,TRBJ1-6,CASSYSSYNSPLHF,TGTGCCAGCAGTTACAGCTCCTATAATTCACCCCTCCACTTT
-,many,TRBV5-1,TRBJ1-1,CASSSPTVWTEAFF,TGTGCCAGCAGCTCCCCGACAGTCTGGACTGAAGCTTTCTTT
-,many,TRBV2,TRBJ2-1,CASSTMNEQFF,TGTGCCAGCAGTACGATGAATGAGCAGTTCTTC
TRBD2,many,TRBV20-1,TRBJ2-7,CSASGTSGGAFYEQYF,TGCAGTGCTAGTGGGACTAGCGGGGGGGCTTTCTACGAGCAGTACTTC
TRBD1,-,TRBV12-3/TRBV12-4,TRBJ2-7,CASGRTGTYEQYF,TGTGCCAGCGGAAGGACAGGGACCTACGAGCAGTACTTC
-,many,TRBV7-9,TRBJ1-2,CASSPLASDYGYTF,TGTGCCAGCAGCCCCCTGGCGTCCGACTATGGCTACACCTTC
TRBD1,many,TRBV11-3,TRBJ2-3,CASSRGTGGFTDTQYF,TGTGCCAGCAGCCGAGGGACAGGGGGTTTCACAGATACGCAGTATTTT
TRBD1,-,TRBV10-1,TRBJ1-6,CASSGSRDSTLHF,TGCGCCAGCAGTGGGTCCAGGGACAGTACCCTCCACTTT
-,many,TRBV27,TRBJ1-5,CASSRAVGMDQPQHF,TGTGCCAGCAGTAGAGCCGTAGGAATGGATCAGCCCCAGCATTTT
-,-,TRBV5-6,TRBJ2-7,CASSLAQRAQYF,TGTGCCAGCAGCTTGGCCCAGCGAGCGCAGTACTTC
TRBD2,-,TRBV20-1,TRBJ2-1,CSAREASGRAHNEQFF,TGCAGTGCTAGAGAGGCTAGCGGGAGGGCCCACAATGAGCAGTTCTTC
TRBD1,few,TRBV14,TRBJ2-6,CASSHRTGLRGANVLTF,TGTGCCAGCAGCCATCGGACAGGCCTCAGGGGGGCCAACGTCCTGACTTTC
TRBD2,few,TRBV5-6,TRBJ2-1,CASSPGLAWAGQFF,TGTGCCAGCAGCCCGGGACTAGCGTGGGCCGGACAGTTCTTC
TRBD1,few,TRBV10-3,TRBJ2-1,CAISESPGQGYNEQFF,TGTGCCATCAGTGAGTCGCCGGGACAGGGATACAATGAGCAGTTCTTC
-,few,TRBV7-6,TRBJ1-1,CASSLAVEGDTEAFF,TGTGCCAGCAGCTTAGCTGTTGAGGGAGACACTGAAGCTTTCTTT
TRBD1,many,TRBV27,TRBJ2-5,CASSFRSRGQFQETQYF,TGTGCCAGCAGTTTCCGGAGTCGGGGACAGTTCCAAGAGACCCAGTACTTC
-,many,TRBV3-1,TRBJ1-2,CASSQEAGMEANYGYTF,TGTGCCAGCAGCCAAGAAGCCGGGATGGAAGCTAACTATGGCTACACCTTC
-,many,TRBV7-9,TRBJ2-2,CASSSPDPTNTGELFF,TGTGCCAGCAGCTCTCCGGACCCTACGAACACCGGGGAGCTGTTTTTT
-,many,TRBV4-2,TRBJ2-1,CASSDGDRSSYNEQFF,TGTGCCAGCAGCGACGGGGATAGGAGCTCCTACAATGAGCAGTTCTTC
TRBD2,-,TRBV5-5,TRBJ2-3,CASSLVALAGYTDTQYF,TGTGCCAGCAGCTTGGTGGCGCTAGCGGGATACACAGATACGCAGTATTTT
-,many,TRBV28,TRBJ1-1,CASSLRYLANTEAFF,TGTGCCAGCAGTTTACGTTATTTAGCAAACACTGAAGCTTTCTTT
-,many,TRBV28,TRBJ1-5,CASRLLGRGQPQHF,TGTGCCAGCAGGCTCCTCGGGAGGGGTCAGCCCCAGCATTTT
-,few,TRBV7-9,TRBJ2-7,CASSLGGIRYEQYF,TGTGCCAGCAGCTTAGGGGGTATTAGGTACGAGCAGTACTTC
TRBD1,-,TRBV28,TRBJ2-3,CASSLSRTGGLSGSSTDTQYF,TGTGCCAGCAGTTTGTCCCGGACAGGGGGCTTGAGCGGGTCTAGCACAGATACGCAGTATTTT
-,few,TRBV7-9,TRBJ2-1,CASSLGGFNEQFF,TGTGCCAGCAGCTTAGGAGGTTTCAATGAGCAGTTCTTC
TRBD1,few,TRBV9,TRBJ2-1,CASSGSGGGRNEQFF,TGTGCCAGCAGCGGATCAGGGGGCGGTCGAAATGAGCAGTTCTTC
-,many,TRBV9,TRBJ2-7,CASSPLPATSYEQYF,TGTGCCAGCAGCCCTTTGCCCGCAACCTCCTACGAGCAGTACTTC
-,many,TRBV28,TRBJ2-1,CASSFPDRSNEQFF,TGTGCCAGCAGTTTCCCAGACAGGTCCAATGAGCAGTTCTTC
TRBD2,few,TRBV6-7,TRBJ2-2,CASSYYETSGSHTGELFF,TGTGCCAGCAGTTATTACGAGACTAGCGGGAGTCACACCGGGGAGCTGTTTTTT
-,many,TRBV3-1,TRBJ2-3,CASSQYSSTDTQYF,TGTGCCAGCAGCCAATATAGTAGCACAGATACGCAGTATTTT
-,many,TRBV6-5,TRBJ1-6,CASSYSGVETRYNSPLHF,TGTGCCAGCAGTTACTCAGGCGTAGAAACCCGCTATAATTCACCCCTCCACTTT
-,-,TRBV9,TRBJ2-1,CASSDTGSHYNEQFF,TGTGCCAGCAGCGACACAGGGTCCCATTACAATGAGCAGTTCTTC
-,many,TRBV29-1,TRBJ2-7,CSVALLGYEQYF,TGCAGCGTTGCGTTGTTGGGCTACGAGCAGTACTTC
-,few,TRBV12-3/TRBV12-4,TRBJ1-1,CASSQKETGWDTEAFF,TGTGCCAGCAGCCAAAAAGAAACCGGTTGGGACACTGAAGCTTTCTTT
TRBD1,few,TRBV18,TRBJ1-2,CASSPDRERGYTF,TGTGCCAGCTCACCTGACAGGGAGCGGGGCTACACCTTC
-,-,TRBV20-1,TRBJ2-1,CSVRGPDNEQFF,TGCAGTGTAAGGGGCCCAGACAATGAGCAGTTCTTC
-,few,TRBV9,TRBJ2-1,CASSVGRVGSRGEQFF,TGTGCCAGCAGCGTAGGGAGGGTGGGGTCAAGGGGTGAGCAGTTCTTC
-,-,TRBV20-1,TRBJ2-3,CSASGALSDTQYF,TGCAGTGCCAGTGGGGCCTTATCAGATACGCAGTATTTT